The next 9 T cell receptor beta chains were all read from a single sample in a study of cytomegalovirus exposure and HLA in healthy donors. The PCR employed 60 Vbeta primers together with 13 Jbeta primers. Generated by immunoSEQ multiplex PCR, the TCRdb table keeps only in-frame clones and is missing some. This specimen shows over 55,000 clones; the ten leading clones hold 3% to 4%. Sequencing was performed on PBMCs. The source of these receptors is a male donor in good health and CMV-seronegative.

A note on this clone: The sample carries other DNA sequences with the same CDR3. The chain joins TRBV19 to TRBJ2-3; TRBD2 is a possible D gene (6 bases). Germline values: CDR1 LNHDA, CDR2 SQIVND (reference sequence). V dropped 1 base and J dropped 0 bases, with 11 bases sitting between them. CDR3 length: 16 residues. CDR3 residues: CASSIAGVTSTDTQYF. The CDR3 nucleotides are TGTGCCAGTAGTATAGCGGGGGTCACTAGCACAGATACGCAGTATTTT.

The chain recombines TRBV30 with TRBJ2-1, with TRBD1 matching over 8 bases. Germline loops: CDR1 GTSNPN, CDR2 SVGIG (reference sequence). Unmatched junction bases numbered 9, after V lost 0 bases and J lost 8 bases. The CDR3 runs to 15 residues. CDR3 sequence: CAWSVIYAGGDEQFF. CDR3 in DNA: TGTGCCTGGAGTGTAATATATGCAGGGGGCGATGAGCAGTTCTTC.

The V gene is TRBV18, the J gene TRBJ2-1; D unclear. CDR1 and CDR2 (germline): KGHSH, LQKENI. Between the trimmed V and J ends, which lost 2 bases and 10 bases, there was a span of 15 bases. This CDR3 spans 14 amino acids. The CDR3 region has the DNA TGTGCCAGCTCACCAGGCGGCCGTGAGTCAGAGCAGTTCTTC. Residues: CASSPGGRESEQFF.

V gene TRBV19 combines with J gene TRBJ2-3; 7 bases line up with TRBD1. This CDR3 region has 14 residues. Germline V lookup: CDR1 LNHDA, CDR2 SQIVND (reference sequence). J gave up 0 bases and V 10 bases, and 7 bases lay outside the gene matches. The CDR3 reads CATWTGPSTDTQYF. The CDR3 nucleotides are TGTGCCACCTGGACAGGCCCTAGCACAGATACGCAGTATTTT.

Regarding this clone: Germline and junction disagree at one end, which may indicate a read error. The CDR3 protein is CARSLSREQYF. As DNA, the CDR3 is TGTGCCAGAAGTTTATCGCGCGAGCAGTACTTC. The chain recombines TRBV28 with TRBJ2-7; D is undetermined. The CDR3 extends over 11 amino acids. CDR1 and CDR2 (germline): MDHEN, SYDVKM.

The gene calls are TRBV19 and TRBJ1-1, with D maybe TRBD1 (5 bases). V was shortened by 3 bases and J by 5 bases, with 13 bases between the two germline ends. Germline V gene data show CDR1 as LNHDA and CDR2 as SQIVND (reference sequence). CDR3 size: 14 residues. CDR3 coding DNA: TGTGCCAGTAGTATCGGGGGGGGACCTACTGAAGCTTTCTTT. Translation: CASSIGGGPTEAFF.

This chain uses TRBV9 with TRBJ1-3, with D possibly TRBD1 on 6 matching bases. This CDR3 is built from 17 residues. Germline V CDR1 and CDR2: SGDLS, YYNGEE. V was pared by 0 bases and J by 2 bases, with 15 bases between. As DNA, the CDR3 is TGTGCCAGCAGCGTAGGACCCGACAGGTTACCTGGAAACACCATATATTTT. As protein: CASSVGPDRLPGNTIYF.

About this clone itself: In the same sample, other DNA sequences code for this CDR3. This rearrangement joins TRBV9 to TRBJ1-6; TRBD1 matches 10 bases. The V and J ends lost 1 base and 7 bases, in that order; junction bases with no gene match: 2. The V gene's germline CDR1 is SGDLS and CDR2 YYNGEE. This CDR3 has 15 amino acids. The CDR3 nucleotides are TGTGCCAGCAGCGTACAGGGACAGGGGAATTCACCCCTCCACTTT. Protein: CASSVQGQGNSPLHF.

V usage is TRBV7-2 and J usage is TRBJ2-5; 8 bases are a match to TRBD1. This CDR3 comprises 15 residues. J lost 5 bases, V lost 1 base, and 6 bases had no gene match. Germline V gives CDR1 SGHTA, CDR2 FQGNSA. Here the CDR3 DNA reads TGTGCCAGCAGCTTAGGGCAGGGGGCGGCGGAGACCCAGTACTTC. It translates to CASSLGQGAAETQYF.